This T cell receptor beta chain was recovered during a study of T cell responses to AZD1222 COVID-19 vaccine. Notes on the study in general: Without day 14 samples, only post-peak T cell repertoires were studied. Reports indicate that nearly half of spike-specific TCRs are directed at unmutated variant regions.

Sequencing was performed with immunoSEQ multiplex PCR; in TCRdb, only in-frame clones are kept and a portion is missing. Of tens of thousands of clones in the sample, around 93% were seen once. On this clone: Its target is not known.

CDR1 and CDR2 (germline): SGHRS, YFSETQ. The V gene lost 2 bases and the J gene lost 2 bases, with 12 bases spanning the gap. The CDR3 consists of 15 residues. Sequenced here: peripheral blood, sampled 28 days after the second AZD1222 dose. This clonotype originated in an adult who received the AZD1222 COVID-19 vaccine. The rearrangement joins TRBV5-1 to TRBJ2-3; the D gene could be TRBD1 or TRBD2 (5 bases each). The CDR3 DNA reads TGCGCCAGCAGCTTTGCCGGGGCCTACACAGATACGCAGTATTTT. This codes for CASSFAGAYTDTQYF.